This TCR beta chain comes out of a study of blood T cell repertoires in COVID-19. Whole-study context: Samples came from the United States, Italy and Spain, spanning acute and convalescent COVID-19.

Per the study methods: Reference gene primer amplification gave nucleated cell count estimates. Clones were read by immunoSEQ multiplex PCR, and TCRdb kept only the in-frame ones, dropping some. V and J calls and clone size follow that table, whereas D and trimming were derived from the DNA. The sample records a few hundred thousand clones, roughly 87% being singletons. J gave up 0 bases and V 0 bases, and 4 bases lay outside the gene matches. Looked up from germline, CDR1 is MGHRA and CDR2 is YSYEKL. The CDR3 is 16 amino acids. In this sample, this clone turned up a few times. Recruits, aged roughly 18 to 89 years, lived in 20 to 30 US areas. Clinical history reported by participants formed the basis on which cohorts were assigned.

The material sequenced was PBMCs or T cells enriched from blood (not recorded which). This rearrangement joins TRBV4-1 to TRBJ2-7; 8 bases align to TRBD2. The TCR originated in a woman aged 30 to 39 who had recovered from COVID-19. CDR3 sequence: CASSQEGSGSSYEQYF. CDR3 DNA sequence: TGCGCCAGCAGCCAAGAAGGAAGCGGGAGCTCCTACGAGCAGTACTTC.